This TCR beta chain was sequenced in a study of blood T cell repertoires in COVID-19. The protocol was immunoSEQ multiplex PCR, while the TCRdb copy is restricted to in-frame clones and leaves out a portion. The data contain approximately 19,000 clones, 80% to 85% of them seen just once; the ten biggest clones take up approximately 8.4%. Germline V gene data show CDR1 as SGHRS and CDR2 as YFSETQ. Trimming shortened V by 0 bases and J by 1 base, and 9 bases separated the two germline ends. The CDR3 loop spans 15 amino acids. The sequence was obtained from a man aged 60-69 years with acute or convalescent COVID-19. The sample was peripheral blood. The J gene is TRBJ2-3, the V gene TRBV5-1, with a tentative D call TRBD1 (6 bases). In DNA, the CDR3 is TGCGCCAGCAGCTTGGGGCAGGGGCGCACAGATACGCAGTATTTT. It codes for CASSLGQGRTDTQYF.